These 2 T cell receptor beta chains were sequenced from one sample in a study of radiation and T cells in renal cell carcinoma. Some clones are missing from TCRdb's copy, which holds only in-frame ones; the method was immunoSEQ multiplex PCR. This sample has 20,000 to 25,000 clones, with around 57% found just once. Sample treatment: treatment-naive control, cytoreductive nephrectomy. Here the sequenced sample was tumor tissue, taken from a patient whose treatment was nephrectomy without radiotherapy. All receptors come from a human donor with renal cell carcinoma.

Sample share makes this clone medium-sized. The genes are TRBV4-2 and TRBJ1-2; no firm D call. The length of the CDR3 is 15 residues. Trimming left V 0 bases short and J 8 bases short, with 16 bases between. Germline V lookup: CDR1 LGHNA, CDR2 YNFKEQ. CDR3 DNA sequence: TGTGCCAGCAGCCAAGATCCTGACAAAGCCGGCGGCTACACCTTC. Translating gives CASSQDPDKAGGYTF.

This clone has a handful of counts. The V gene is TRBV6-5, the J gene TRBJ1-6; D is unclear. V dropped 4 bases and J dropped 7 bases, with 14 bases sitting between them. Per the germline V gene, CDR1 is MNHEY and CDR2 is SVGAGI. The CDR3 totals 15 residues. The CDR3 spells CASSSILKGNSPLHF. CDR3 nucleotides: TGTGCCAGCAGTTCTATCCTAAAAGGGAATTCACCCCTCCACTTT.